The 26 T cell receptor beta chains reported below all come from one sample, sequenced in a study of blood T cell repertoires in COVID-19. Some clones are missing from TCRdb's copy, which holds only in-frame ones; the method was immunoSEQ multiplex PCR. The sample records a few hundred thousand clones, roughly 90% being singletons. The sample consisted of peripheral blood. Receptors were obtained from a woman in her 30s with COVID-19, enrolled during active disease.

The V gene is TRBV30, the J gene TRBJ1-2; maybe TRBD1 (5 bases). The CDR3 contains 14 residues. Germline values: CDR1 GTSNPN, CDR2 SVGIG (reference sequence). V was cut by 1 base and J by 4 bases, with 13 bases left in between. The CDR3 nucleotides read TGTGCCTGGAGTGGCCCCGGGGGAGGCTATGGCTACACCTTC. Its translation: CAWSGPGGGYGYTF.

The chain carries TRBV28 and TRBJ1-1; D possibly corresponds to TRBD1 (6 bases). This CDR3 contains 17 residues. Trimming removed 5 bases from V and 6 bases from J, with 25 bases in between. Germline CDR1 reads MDHEN; CDR2 reads SYDVKM. The CDR3 nucleotides read TGTGCCAGCAGTCCCCAACCAGGGGCTCCCGAGATCCCTGAAGCTTTCTTT. It is translated as CASSPQPGAPEIPEAFF.

The chain joins TRBV19 to TRBJ1-1; weak D call: TRBD1 (5 bases). The CDR3 has 13 residues. V lost 10 bases and J 4 bases, leaving 16 bases between the germline ends. CDR1 is LNHDA, CDR2 SQIVND, per germline (reference sequence). As DNA, the CDR3 is TGTGCCACCAAAGTTGGGGGGGGCACTGAAGCTTTCTTT. It specifies CATKVGGGTEAFF.

The table lists this clone with a count of one. The V and J genes are TRBV9 and TRBJ2-3; TRBD2 matches 8 bases. Per the germline V gene, CDR1 is SGDLS and CDR2 is YYNGEE. There are 17 residues in the CDR3. V was clipped by 0 bases and J by 3 bases; unmatched bases: 9. Written as DNA, the CDR3 is TGTGCCAGCAGCGTAGCTTGGGCTAGCGGGCAGACAGATACGCAGTATTTT. Amino acid sequence: CASSVAWASGQTDTQYF.

This clone was observed once. The rearrangement uses TRBV10-3 and TRBJ2-5; D not certain. V lost 0 bases and J lost 1, with 6 bases in between. The CDR3 spans 14 residues. Germline loops: CDR1 ENHRY, CDR2 SYGVKD. The CDR3 nucleotides are TGTGCCATCAGTGAGTCGGCTAGCCAAGAGACCCAGTACTTC. Translation gives CAISESASQETQYF.

This sequence joins TRBV19 and TRBJ1-2; 12 bases map to TRBD1. Unmatched junction bases numbered 8, after V lost 5 bases and J lost 7 bases. The CDR3 runs 15 residues. From germline, CDR1 is LNHDA and CDR2 SQIVND (reference sequence). The CDR3 is CASSSVGQGAPGYTF. The CDR3 coding sequence is TGTGCCAGTAGTTCCGTGGGACAGGGGGCGCCTGGCTACACCTTC.

The genes are TRBV2 and TRBJ2-1, with 14 bases identical to TRBD2. Germline V gives CDR1 SNHLY, CDR2 FYNNEI. J gave up 6 bases and V 4 bases, and 5 bases lay outside the gene matches. CDR3 length: 16 residues. As DNA, the CDR3 is TGTGCCAGCAGTGCCCGGACTAGCGGGAGGCCCAATGAGCAGTTCTTC. It translates to CASSARTSGRPNEQFF. Variable domain in full (rest from reference TRBV2 and TRBJ2-1): EPEVTQTPSHQVTQMGQEVILRCVPISNHLYFYWYRQILGQKVEFLVSFYNNEISEKSEIFDDQFSVERPDGSNFTLKIRSTKLEDSAMYFCASSARTSGRPNEQFFGPGTRLTVL.

This chain joins TRBV6-5 and TRBJ1-2; D not certain. The V gene lost 4 bases and the J gene lost 4 bases, with 7 bases spanning the gap. CDR1 is MNHEY, CDR2 SVGAGI, per germline. This CDR3 has 12 residues. The CDR3 coding sequence is TGTGCCAGCAGTTCGCGGCCCTATGGCTACACCTTC. Translated, it gives CASSSRPYGYTF.

This chain links TRBV7-2 with TRBJ2-1; 9 nucleotides agree with TRBD2. V dropped 0 bases and J dropped 2; count of bases not matched to a gene: 2. Germline values: CDR1 SGHTA, CDR2 FQGNSA. This CDR3 contains 16 residues. For the CDR3, the DNA is TGTGCCAGCAGCTTAGCTCCTAGCGGGGCCTACAATGAGCAGTTCTTC. As protein: CASSLAPSGAYNEQFF.

This clone turned up a few times. The rearrangement links TRBV7-9 to TRBJ1-5; 10 bases map to TRBD1. Losses at the gene ends were 3 bases for V and 0 bases for J; bases not matched to a gene: 5. Germline V lookup: CDR1 SEHNR, CDR2 FQNEAQ (reference sequence). This CDR3 has 17 amino acids. CDR3 sequence: CASSLGTGDDSNQPQHF. CDR3 nucleotide sequence: TGTGCCAGCAGCTTGGGGACAGGGGATGATAGCAATCAGCCCCAGCATTTT.

This chain uses TRBV9 with TRBJ1-1, with D uncertain. The CDR3 has 15 amino acids. Germline assignment: CDR1 SGDLS and CDR2 YYNGEE. The V and J ends lost 0 bases and 0 bases respectively, with 9 bases between them. The CDR3 region has the DNA TGTGCCAGCAGCGTAGCGGCGGGTATGAACACTGAAGCTTTCTTT. It specifies CASSVAAGMNTEAFF.

The chain uses TRBV9 and TRBJ2-7; D perhaps matches TRBD2 (5 bases). Germline assignment: CDR1 SGDLS and CDR2 YYNGEE. This CDR3 has 17 amino acids. V gave up 0 bases and J gave up 3 bases, with 19 bases separating them. CDR3 DNA: TGTGCCAGCAGCGTAGGTCTCAAAAGTCGGGGAGACTACGAGCAGTACTTC. Translated, it gives CASSVGLKSRGDYEQYF. Full variable domain (rest looked up from reference TRBV9 and TRBJ2-7): DSGVTQTPKHLITATGQRVTLRCSPRSGDLSVYWYQQSLDQGLQFLIQYYNGEERAKGNILERFSAQQFPDLHSELNLSSLELGDSALYFCASSVGLKSRGDYEQYFGPGTRLTVT.

There are a few counts of this clone. The genes are TRBV4-3 and TRBJ1-4; TRBD1 agrees at 10 bases. Unmatched junction bases numbered 12, after V lost 0 bases and J lost 8 bases. This CDR3 is 18 amino acids long. The germline CDR1 and CDR2 sequences are LGHNA and YSLEER. This CDR3 is CASSQDLGDRGYREKLFF. The CDR3 bases are TGCGCCAGCAGCCAAGATTTGGGGGACAGGGGATATCGAGAAAAACTGTTTTTT.

This clone was counted once. This sample includes further DNA sequences coding for the same CDR3. This chain links TRBV11-2 with TRBJ2-7; a possible D gene is TRBD1 (5 bases). CDR1 and CDR2 (germline): SGHAT, FQNNGV. Trimming stripped 4 bases from V and 3 bases from J, with 10 bases between. This CDR3 comprises 13 residues. In nucleotides, the CDR3 is TGTGCCAGCAGCTCCAAGACAGACTACGAGCAGTACTTC. This gives the protein CASSSKTDYEQYF.

A single count supports this clone. The V and J genes are TRBV7-2 and TRBJ2-5, with TRBD2 identical over 9 bases. Germline V gene lookup returns CDR1 SGHTA and CDR2 FQGNSA. After removal of 4 bases from V and 7 bases from J, the junction contained 10 bases not matched to a gene. This CDR3 has 15 amino acids. This CDR3 is CASSSGLALTGTQYF. CDR3 DNA sequence: TGTGCCAGCAGCTCGGGACTAGCCCTAACAGGGACCCAGTACTTC.

The chain links TRBV4-3 to TRBJ2-5; 9 nucleotides agree with TRBD2. After removal of 3 bases from V and 5 bases from J, the junction contained 10 bases not matched to a gene. This CDR3 contains 16 residues. The germline gives CDR1 LGHNA, CDR2 YSLEER. The CDR3 spells CASSHGAGGMWETQYF. As DNA, the CDR3 is TGCGCCAGCAGCCACGGGGCGGGAGGGATGTGGGAGACCCAGTACTTC.

The CDR3 sequence: CAWSADRGQGYTF. The CDR3 nucleotides are TGTGCCTGGAGTGCAGACAGGGGGCAAGGCTACACCTTC. This chain uses TRBV30 with TRBJ1-2; 10 bases are shared with TRBD1. Trimming took 1 base from V and 8 from J; bases not matched to a gene: 4. The CDR3 spans 13 residues. Germline V gives CDR1 GTSNPN, CDR2 SVGIG (reference sequence).

This sequence joins TRBV7-9 and TRBJ2-7, with 7 bases identical to TRBD2. CDR3 size: 15 residues. Trimming cost V 8 bases and J 0 bases; bases outside gene matches: 10. Germline assignment: CDR1 SEHNR and CDR2 FQNEAQ (reference sequence). The CDR3, as DNA: TGTGCCAGCTTGGATACCGGGAGGAGCTCCTACGAGCAGTACTTC. The encoded protein is CASLDTGRSSYEQYF.

The chain employs TRBV4-1 and TRBJ2-7; maybe TRBD1 (5 bases). This CDR3 region has 13 residues. V was clipped by 5 bases and J by 2 bases, with 10 bases between them. Germline V CDR1 and CDR2: MGHRA, YSYEKL. The CDR3 loop is CASSSDRTYEQYF. The CDR3, as DNA: TGCGCCAGCAGCAGCGACAGAACCTACGAGCAGTACTTC.

The genes are TRBV18 and TRBJ1-5; 10 bases align to TRBD1. The CDR3 contains 15 residues. The germline CDR1 and CDR2 sequences are KGHSH and LQKENI. The V segment lost 6 bases and the J segment 2 bases; nucleotides outside the gene matches: 4. CDR3 nucleotide sequence: TGTGCCAGCTCCACCGGGACAGGGGGCAATCAGCCCCAGCATTTT. Translation: CASSTGTGGNQPQHF.

V and J are TRBV7-3 and TRBJ1-2; D might be TRBD1 (6 bases). The CDR3 runs to 13 residues. Between the trimmed V and J ends, which lost 5 bases and 8 bases, there was a span of 15 bases. Germline V lookup: CDR1 SGHTA, CDR2 FQGTGA. CDR3 sequence reads: CASSRGGDSGYTF. CDR3 nucleotides: TGTGCCAGCAGCCGAGGGGGAGATTCGGGCTACACCTTC. Filled out from reference TRBV7-3 and TRBJ1-2, the complete variable domain reads GAGVSQTPSNKVTEKGKYVELRCDPISGHTALYWYRQSLGQGPEFLIYFQGTGAADDSGLPNDRFFAVRPEGSVSTLKIQRTERGDSAVYLCASSRGGDSGYTFGSGTRLTVV.

The count of this clone is one. This sample also contains other DNA sequences that code for the same CDR3. V and J are TRBV5-1 and TRBJ2-1; TRBD2 matches 13 bases. Germline CDR1 is SGHRS and CDR2 is YFSETQ. The CDR3 runs 16 residues. After removal of 4 bases from V and 4 bases from J, the junction contained 5 bases not matched to a gene. As DNA, the CDR3 is TGCGCCAGCAGCGCGGGACTAGCGGGACCGTACAATGAGCAGTTCTTC. Translating it yields CASSAGLAGPYNEQFF.

The genes are TRBV29-1 and TRBJ2-1; TRBD1 aligns across 7 bases. The CDR3 consists of 12 residues. Trimming took 6 bases from V and 6 from J; bases not matched to a gene: 5. Germline loops: CDR1 SQVTM, CDR2 ANQGSEA. CDR3 protein: CSVWTGINEQFF. CDR3 sequence (DNA): TGCAGCGTGTGGACAGGAATCAATGAGCAGTTCTTC.

This chain uses TRBV5-5 with TRBJ1-6, with 10 nucleotides matching TRBD1. Looked up from germline, CDR1 is SGHKS and CDR2 is YYEKEE (reference sequence). The CDR3 contains 15 residues. The trim removed 1 base at V and 9 bases at J, leaving 4 bases unmatched. The CDR3 loop is CASSLTGQGISPLHF. DNA for the CDR3: TGTGCCAGCAGCTTGACGGGACAGGGGATTTCACCCCTCCACTTT.

The chain employs TRBV4-1 and TRBJ2-7; tentative D call: TRBD1 (6 bases). This CDR3 has 15 residues. Germline CDR1 reads MGHRA; CDR2 reads YSYEKL. V lost 0 bases and J lost 1, with 10 bases in between. The CDR3 loop is CASSQESGVSYEQYF. The CDR3 nucleotides read TGCGCCAGCAGCCAAGAGTCAGGGGTGTCCTACGAGCAGTACTTC.

This clone was counted a few times. This chain links TRBV10-3 with TRBJ1-2, with TRBD1 identical over 7 bases. Germline V gene data show CDR1 as ENHRY and CDR2 as SYGVKD. The CDR3 totals 14 residues. V was pared by 6 bases and J by 6 bases, with 10 bases of the junction left unmatched. This CDR3 is CAIRADRTGHGYTF. The DNA for the CDR3 is TGTGCCATCAGGGCGGACAGGACGGGTCATGGCTACACCTTC.